This passage covers 25 T cell receptor beta chains from one sample sequenced in a study of radiotherapy plus CTLA-4 blockade in lung cancer. Assay used: immunoSEQ multiplex PCR; TCRdb lists only in-frame clones, some missing. The sample lists tens of thousands of clones; about 83% were seen once. The material sequenced was peripheral blood, taken from a patient treated with radiotherapy plus ipilimumab. These TCRs come from a human donor with non-small cell lung cancer whose response to radiotherapy plus ipilimumab could not be evaluated.

V and J are TRBV19 and TRBJ1-5; D is perhaps TRBD1 (6 bases). The CDR3 consists of 15 residues. With 3 bases removed from V and 4 bases from J, the gap between germline ends came to 13 bases. The germline V gene encodes CDR1 LNHDA and CDR2 SQIVND (reference sequence). CDR3 region: CASSIQRQVNQPQHF. For the CDR3, the DNA is TGTGCCAGTAGTATCCAAAGACAGGTTAATCAGCCCCAGCATTTT.

The chain uses TRBV7-9 and TRBJ2-3; 8 bases line up with TRBD2. V trimming: 1 base; J trimming: 5 bases; junction bases outside the gene matches: 8. In germline, CDR1 is SEHNR, CDR2 FQNEAQ (reference sequence). The CDR3 has 16 amino acids. The CDR3 bases are TGTGCCAGCAGCTTAGACTTCGCTAGCGGGTTAGATACGCAGTATTTT. Residues: CASSLDFASGLDTQYF.

V gene TRBV7-9 combines with J gene TRBJ1-5; D not resolved. Trimming took 1 base from V and 3 from J, leaving 7 bases between them. Germline assignment: CDR1 SEHNR and CDR2 FQNEAQ (reference sequence). The CDR3 consists of 14 residues. CDR3 sequence reads: CASSLEQFNQPQHF. For the CDR3, the DNA is TGTGCCAGCAGCTTAGAACAGTTCAATCAGCCCCAGCATTTT.

The rearrangement joins TRBV9 to TRBJ1-2; D possibly corresponds to TRBD1 (5 bases). Germline V gene sequence: CDR1 SGDLS, CDR2 YYNGEE. This CDR3 region has 11 residues. V lost 7 bases to trimming and J lost 9 bases, with 13 bases between them. DNA of the CDR3: TGTGCCAGCGGGACTTCAGGGAGCTACACCTTC. Translated: CASGTSGSYTF. The whole variable domain, remainder taken from reference TRBV9 and TRBJ1-2, is DSGVTQTPKHLITATGQRVTLRCSPRSGDLSVYWYQQSLDQGLQFLIQYYNGEERAKGNILERFSAQQFPDLHSELNLSSLELGDSALYFCASGTSGSYTFGSGTRLTVV.

The chain uses TRBV11-2 and TRBJ2-1; 11 positions match TRBD2. The CDR3 has 14 residues. The germline V gene has CDR1 SGHAT and CDR2 FQNNGV. V trimming: 5 bases; J trimming: 5 bases; junction bases outside the gene matches: 2. The CDR3 here is CASSPGLADNEQFF. CDR3 DNA sequence: TGTGCCAGCAGCCCGGGACTAGCGGACAATGAGCAGTTCTTC.

The chain carries TRBV4-2 and TRBJ2-2; 7 nucleotides agree with TRBD2. This CDR3 is built from 15 residues. The ends lost 3 bases at V and 0 bases at J; junction bases unmatched: 1. CDR1 is LGHNA and CDR2 is YNFKEQ in the germline V gene. The CDR3 sequence: CASSQTSSNTGELFF. CDR3 in DNA: TGTGCCAGCAGCCAGACTAGCTCGAACACCGGGGAGCTGTTTTTT.

In nucleotides, the CDR3 is TGTGCCAGTAGTGAATGGACAGGGTCCCTTCGAGCTTTCTTT. Its translation: CASSEWTGSLRAFF. V and J are TRBV19 and TRBJ1-1, with TRBD1 matching over 8 bases. The CDR3 length is 14 residues. The J segment lost 10 bases and the V segment lost 5 bases, leaving 12 bases of the junction unmatched. Germline V gene sequence: CDR1 LNHDA, CDR2 SQIVND (reference sequence).

As for this clone: Within the sample, other DNA sequences also encode this same CDR3. The CDR3 region has the DNA TGTGCCAGCAGTCCTACTGGGAACACTGAAGCTTTCTTT. Its protein product is CASSPTGNTEAFF. The V call is TRBV6-5, the J call TRBJ1-1, with D unresolved. CDR1 and CDR2 from the germline V gene are MNHEY and SVGAGI. Trimming left V 5 bases short and J 1 base short, with 8 bases between. The CDR3 extends over 13 amino acids.

V and J are TRBV6-6 and TRBJ2-1; 9 nucleotides agree with TRBD2. This CDR3 has 15 residues. V trimming: 2 bases; J trimming: 4 bases; junction bases outside the gene matches: 3. Germline V gives CDR1 MNHNY, CDR2 SVGAGI (reference sequence). The CDR3 here is CASSYNAGGYNEQFF. The CDR3 DNA sequence: TGTGCCAGCAGTTACAACGCGGGAGGGTACAATGAGCAGTTCTTC.

The rearrangement joins TRBV7-2 to TRBJ2-1, with a tentative D call TRBD2 (5 bases). Deletions cut 5 bases from V and 4 bases from J, with 12 bases between. The CDR3 is 14 amino acids. The germline V gene has CDR1 SGHTA and CDR2 FQGNSA. DNA of the CDR3: TGTGCCAGCAGCCGGGGTCAATGGTACAATGAGCAGTTCTTC. Translated, it gives CASSRGQWYNEQFF.

The rearrangement uses TRBV25-1 and TRBJ2-5, with 11 nucleotides matching TRBD2. With V trimmed by 2 bases and J by 5 bases, 10 bases remained unmatched. Per the germline V gene, CDR1 is MGHDK and CDR2 is SYGVNS. The CDR3 spans 17 residues. The CDR3 spells CASSETHDLAGGETQYF. In DNA, the CDR3 is TGTGCCAGCAGTGAAACCCATGATTTAGCGGGAGGGGAGACCCAGTACTTC. The entire variable domain, with the rest obtained from reference TRBV25-1 and TRBJ2-5, is as follows: EADIYQTPRYLVIGTGKKITLECSQTMGHDKMYWYQQDPGMELHLIHYSYGVNSTEKGDLSSESTVSRIRTEHFPLTLESARPSHTSQYLCASSETHDLAGGETQYFGPGTRLLVL.

This clone was found once. The gene calls are TRBV6-5 and TRBJ2-5; D remains unclear. The better agreement between TRBJ2-7 and the DNA end casts doubt on the J call. Germline lookup yields CDR1 MNHEY and CDR2 SVGAGI. CDR3 size: 12 residues. The CDR3 coding sequence is TGTGCCAGCAGCTCCAATCCCTACGAGCAGTACTTC. Translated, it gives CASSSNPYEQYF.

The CDR3 sequence is CATSGRIGEVPNPEAFF. CDR3 nucleotides: TGTGCCACCAGCGGTCGAATAGGGGAAGTCCCTAACCCTGAAGCTTTCTTT. The genes are TRBV15 and TRBJ1-1, with D possibly being TRBD1 (5 bases). The CDR3 is 17 amino acids. V dropped 5 bases and J dropped 6 bases, with 25 bases sitting between them. Germline V gives CDR1 LNHNV, CDR2 YYDKDF (reference sequence).

This chain links TRBV6-6 with TRBJ2-5, with 9 bases identical to TRBD1. The length of the CDR3 is 14 residues. Trimming cost V 5 bases and J 5 bases; bases outside gene matches: 6. Looked up from germline, CDR1 is MNHNY and CDR2 is SVGAGI (reference sequence). The chain's CDR3 is CASSLPGQGETQYF. The CDR3 DNA follows: TGTGCCAGCAGTCTCCCCGGACAGGGGGAGACCCAGTACTTC.

The chain recombines TRBV4-3 with TRBJ1-2, with D maybe TRBD1 (5 bases). The V end was cut by 4 bases, the J end by 6 bases, with 18 bases between. Germline lookup yields CDR1 LGHNA and CDR2 YSLEER. The CDR3 has 15 residues. CDR3 in amino acids: CASSRVVDPTDGYTF. The CDR3 bases are TGCGCCAGCAGCCGGGTAGTGGATCCGACAGATGGCTACACCTTC.

This sequence joins TRBV19 and TRBJ2-1; 7 positions agree with TRBD1. The CDR3 covers 15 residues. The germline gives CDR1 LNHDA, CDR2 SQIVND (reference sequence). J gave up 8 bases and V 3 bases, and 10 bases lay outside the gene matches. Here the CDR3 reads CASSMVEQGSDEQFF. DNA of the CDR3: TGTGCCAGTAGTATGGTCGAACAGGGGAGTGATGAGCAGTTCTTC.

This clone was observed a single time. This chain links TRBV14 with TRBJ1-3; D is uncertain. Trimming shortened V by 4 bases and J by 0 bases, and 10 bases separated the two germline ends. Germline values: CDR1 SGHDN, CDR2 FVKESK. The CDR3 is made up of 15 amino acids. CDR3: CASSLAGNSGNTIYF. Here the CDR3 DNA reads TGTGCCAGCAGCCTCGCCGGGAACTCTGGAAACACCATATATTTT. The whole variable domain, filled in from reference TRBV14 and TRBJ1-3, reads EAGVTQFPSHSVIEKGQTVTLRCDPISGHDNLYWYRRVMGKEIKFLLHFVKESKQDESGMPNNRFLAERTGGTYSTLKVQPAELEDSGVYFCASSLAGNSGNTIYFGEGSWLTVV.

The genes are TRBV6-6 and TRBJ2-7; D perhaps matches TRBD2 (7 bases). The CDR3 has 12 residues. The germline V gene has CDR1 MNHNY and CDR2 SVGAGI (reference sequence). V shed 5 bases and J shed 3 bases, with 8 bases lying between them. DNA for the CDR3: TGTGCCAGCAGTAGGGGGGGCTACGAGCAGTACTTC. Translated: CASSRGGYEQYF.

This clone was recorded only once. Different DNA sequences within this sample yield the same CDR3. This rearrangement joins TRBV25-1 to TRBJ1-1; a weak D match, TRBD1 (5 bases). This CDR3 has 17 residues. Germline CDR1 reads MGHDK; CDR2 reads SYGVNS. V was pared by 1 base and J by 1 base, with 16 bases between. The CDR3 here is CASSELGYSRGNTEAFF. The CDR3 DNA reads TGTGCCAGCAGTGAATTGGGGTACTCAAGGGGGAACACTGAAGCTTTCTTT. Drawing the rest from reference TRBV25-1 and TRBJ1-1, the complete variable domain is EADIYQTPRYLVIGTGKKITLECSQTMGHDKMYWYQQDPGMELHLIHYSYGVNSTEKGDLSSESTVSRIRTEHFPLTLESARPSHTSQYLCASSELGYSRGNTEAFFGQGTRLTVV.

This chain uses TRBV21-1 with TRBJ1-3; TRBD1 is the table's D call, not checked against the DNA. TRBV21-1 is designated a pseudogene. The CDR3 is 17 residues long. The CDR3 DNA reads TGTGCCAGCAGCAAAGCGCAACAGGCCAGCTCTGGAAACACCATATATTTT. Encoded protein: CASSKAQQASSGNTIYF.

J is TRBJ1-1 and V is TRBV28; perhaps TRBD1 as D (6 bases). The germline gives CDR1 MDHEN, CDR2 SYDVKM. Trimming pared 4 bases from V and 2 bases from J, leaving 20 bases between. The CDR3 contains 17 residues. The CDR3 region is CASSSLLWDTFNTEAFF. In DNA, the CDR3 is TGTGCCAGCAGTTCCCTCCTCTGGGACACTTTTAACACTGAAGCTTTCTTT.

The genes are TRBV28 and TRBJ1-2, with 9 bases that match TRBD1. Trimming took 4 bases from V and 4 from J; bases not matched to a gene: 4. CDR1 is MDHEN, CDR2 SYDVKM, per germline. This CDR3 is built from 14 residues. CDR3 coding DNA: TGTGCCAGCAGTTCGGGACAGGGCGGCTATGGCTACACCTTC. This translates into CASSSGQGGYGYTF.

The V and J genes are TRBV7-2 and TRBJ2-7; D call uncertain. Germline lookup yields CDR1 SGHTA and CDR2 FQGNSA. The V gene lost 9 bases and the J gene lost 0 bases, with 21 bases spanning the gap. The CDR3 has 16 amino acids. CDR3 nucleotide sequence: TGTGCCAGTCACCATCACGGCAGCGCCTTCTCCTACGAGCAGTACTTC. Protein product: CASHHHGSAFSYEQYF.

The V call is TRBV18, the J call TRBJ2-5, with D unclear. CDR1 and CDR2 (germline): KGHSH, LQKENI. V was cut by 0 bases and J by 1 base, with 3 bases left in between. CDR3 length equals 13 residues. The CDR3 DNA follows: TGTGCCAGCTCACCACCTCTCCAAGAGACCCAGTACTTC. This codes for CASSPPLQETQYF.

The chain employs TRBV2 and TRBJ2-1; 9 bases fit TRBD2. Germline lookup yields CDR1 SNHLY and CDR2 FYNNEI. V dropped 8 bases and J dropped 6; count of bases not matched to a gene: 11. The CDR3 totals 15 residues. The DNA of the CDR3 is TGTGCCAGCCTAGCGGGACCCTTCGTGGTCAATGAGCAGTTCTTC. Translated, it gives CASLAGPFVVNEQFF.